This TCR beta chain was sequenced in a study of cytomegalovirus exposure and HLA in healthy donors. Using immunoSEQ multiplex PCR, the repertoire was profiled, and TCRdb retains in-frame clones only, with some absent. The sample has under 200,000 clones; 80% to 90% are singletons. Worth noting for this clone: Its specificity is not known.

The study's findings and limits: Both high specificity and high sensitivity reportedly marked the classifier's diagnosis of cytomegalovirus status.

The germline V gene encodes CDR1 SGHNT and CDR2 YYREEE (reference sequence). The CDR3 consists of 15 residues. V lost 0 bases and J 3 bases, leaving 10 bases between the germline ends. This chain uses TRBV5-4 with TRBJ2-1; D gene unclear. The sample was PBMCs. The sequence came from a woman aged 30 to 39 in good health and CMV-seronegative. The CDR3 sequence: CASSLVVGFYNEQFF. The CDR3 region has the DNA TGTGCCAGCAGCTTGGTTGTAGGTTTCTACAATGAGCAGTTCTTC.